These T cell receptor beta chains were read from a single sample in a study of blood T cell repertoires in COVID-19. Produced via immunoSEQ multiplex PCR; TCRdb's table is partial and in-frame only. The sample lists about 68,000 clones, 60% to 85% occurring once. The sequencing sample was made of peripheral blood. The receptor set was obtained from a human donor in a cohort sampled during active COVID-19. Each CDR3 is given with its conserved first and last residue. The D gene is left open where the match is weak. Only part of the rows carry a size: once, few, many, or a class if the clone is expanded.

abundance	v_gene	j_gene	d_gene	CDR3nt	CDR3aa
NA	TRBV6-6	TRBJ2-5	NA	TGTGCCAGCAGTCGGGGAGTAAAAGAGACCCAGTACTTC	CASSRGVKETQYF
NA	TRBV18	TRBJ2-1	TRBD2	TGTGCCAGCTCACCACCCGGGACTAGTCGCAATGAGCAGTTCTTC	CASSPPGTSRNEQFF
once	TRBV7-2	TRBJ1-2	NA	TGTGCCAGCAGCTTCGCGGGGAACTATGGCTACACCTTC	CASSFAGNYGYTF
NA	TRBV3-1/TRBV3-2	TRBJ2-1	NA	TGTGCCAGCAGTTACTCCGGGACAAGGCCCTACAATGAGCAGTTCTTC	CASSYSGTRPYNEQFF
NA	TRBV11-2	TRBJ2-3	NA	TGTGCCAGCAGCTTAGGGACTAACACAGATACGCAGTATTTT	CASSLGTNTDTQYF
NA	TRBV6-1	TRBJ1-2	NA	TGTGCCAGCAGTGAAGGGGGACTGTATGGCTACACCTTC	CASSEGGLYGYTF
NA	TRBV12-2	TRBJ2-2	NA	TGTGCAAGTCGCTCTAAACAGGGCCCTCACGGGGAGCTGTTTTTT	CASRSKQGPHGELFF
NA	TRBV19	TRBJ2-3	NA	TGTGCCAGTTCTCCCGGGACTTTCACAGATACGCAGTATTTT	CASSPGTFTDTQYF
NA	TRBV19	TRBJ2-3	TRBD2	TGTGCCAGTAAAACGGGACTAGCGGGAGTTTCAGCAGATACGCAGTATTTT	CASKTGLAGVSADTQYF
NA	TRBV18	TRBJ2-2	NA	TGTGCCAGCTTCCCGTCGGCGAACACCGGGGAGCTGTTTTTT	CASFPSANTGELFF
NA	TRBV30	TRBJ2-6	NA	TGTGCCTGGAGTCTCGGTGGGGCCAACGTCCTGACTTTC	CAWSLGGANVLTF
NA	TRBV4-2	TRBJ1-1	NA	TGTGCCAGCAGCCAAGATCAGGGCAGGGAAGCTTTCTTT	CASSQDQGREAFF
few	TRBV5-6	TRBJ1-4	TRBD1	TGTGCCAGCAGCTTGGCCGGGACAGGGAATGAAAAACTGTTTTTT	CASSLAGTGNEKLFF
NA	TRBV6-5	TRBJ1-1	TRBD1	TGTGCCAGCAGTCCAGGGGGTTTGACTGAAGCTTTCTTT	CASSPGGLTEAFF
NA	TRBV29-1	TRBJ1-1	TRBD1	TGCAGCGTGGGAGACAGGGCTTTAAACACTGAAGCTTTCTTT	CSVGDRALNTEAFF
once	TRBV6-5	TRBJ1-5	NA	TGTGCCAGCAGAACCGGGACAAATCAGCCCCAGCATTTT	CASRTGTNQPQHF
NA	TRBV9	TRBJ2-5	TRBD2	TGTGCCAGCAGCGTTGGGACTAGCGGGGGGCTAGCTTATCAAGAGACCCAGTACTTC	CASSVGTSGGLAYQETQYF
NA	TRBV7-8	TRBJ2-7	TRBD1	TGTGCCAGCAGCCTAACTACAGGGGGAGGCTCCTACGAGCAGTACTTC	CASSLTTGGGSYEQYF
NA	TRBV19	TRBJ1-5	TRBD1	TGTGCCAGTAGAACCGGGACAGATCACTATCAGCCCCAGCATTTT	CASRTGTDHYQPQHF
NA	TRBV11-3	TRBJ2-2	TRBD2	TGTGCCAGCAGCTTAGATCGGTGGGAGGGCACCGGGGAGCTGTTTTTT	CASSLDRWEGTGELFF
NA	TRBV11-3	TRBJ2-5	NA	TGTGCCAGCAGCCGGACAACCAGCACAAGAGAGACCCAGTACTTC	CASSRTTSTRETQYF
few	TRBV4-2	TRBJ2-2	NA	TGTGCCAGCAGCCAAGCCCTACTTCGGACTAGAAAAGGGGGGATTGGGGAGCTGTTTTTT	CASSQALLRTRKGGIGELFF
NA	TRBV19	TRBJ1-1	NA	TGTGCCACCATCAGACAGAAGAACACTGAAGCTTTCTTT	CATIRQKNTEAFF
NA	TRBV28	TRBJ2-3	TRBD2	TGTGCCAGCAGTTTAGGACTAGCGGGGGCCTCCGGGGGCACAGATACGCAGTATTTT	CASSLGLAGASGGTDTQYF
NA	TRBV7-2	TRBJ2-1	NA	TGTGCCAGCAGCTTAGTTAACAATGAGCAGTTCTTC	CASSLVNNEQFF
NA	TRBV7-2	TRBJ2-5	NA	TGTGCCAGCAGCTTAGAGCGGGAAGGGACAAAAGAGACCCAGTACTTC	CASSLEREGTKETQYF
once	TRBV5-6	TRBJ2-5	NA	TGTGCCAGCAGCTTGGGCCAGGCCCAAGAGACCCAGTACTTC	CASSLGQAQETQYF
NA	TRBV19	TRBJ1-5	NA	TGTGCCAGTAGGCGGACATCCTATAGCAATCAGCCCCAGCATTTT	CASRRTSYSNQPQHF
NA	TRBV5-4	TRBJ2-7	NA	TGTGCCAGCAGCGGTGGTTCCCCCGCGAACGAGCAGTACTTC	CASSGGSPANEQYF
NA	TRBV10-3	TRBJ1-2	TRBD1	TGTGCCATCAGTGAGCGGGGGACAGGGGAGGTCAATGGCTACACCTTC	CAISERGTGEVNGYTF
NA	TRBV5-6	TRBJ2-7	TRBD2	TGTGCCAGCAGCGGGACGGGACTAGCGGGACCCCGCTCCTACGAGCAGTACTTC	CASSGTGLAGPRSYEQYF
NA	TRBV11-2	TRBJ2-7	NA	TGTGCCAGCAGCCCCCCGTTGGTGGGAGGCTACGAGCAGTACTTC	CASSPPLVGGYEQYF
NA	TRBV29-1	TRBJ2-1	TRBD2	TGCAGCGTTCGGACTAGCGGGGCCAATGAGCAGTTCTTC	CSVRTSGANEQFF
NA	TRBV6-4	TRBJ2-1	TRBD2	TGTGCCAGCAGAACTAGCGGTAATGGGAATGAGCAGTTCTTC	CASRTSGNGNEQFF
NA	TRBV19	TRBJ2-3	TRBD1	TGTGCCAGCTCGGACAGGGACAAAGATACGCAGTATTTT	CASSDRDKDTQYF
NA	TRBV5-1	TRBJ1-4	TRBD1	TGCGCCAGCAGCGTATCGGGACAGTCAGGTGAAAAACTGTTTTTT	CASSVSGQSGEKLFF